The 11 T cell receptor beta chains below were found in one sample sequenced in a study of shared clonotypes between healthy human individuals. TCRdb's table, derived via immunoSEQ multiplex PCR, lists solely in-frame clones and lacks some. Of approximately 2.5 million clones in the sample, just over 90% were seen once. What was sequenced was naive CD4+ T cells sorted from blood. Subset here: CD45RA+ positively selected. The receptors come from a man between 18 and 35 years old in good health.

As to this clone: This specimen includes other DNA sequences encoding the same CDR3. The chain has TRBV9 and TRBJ2-5; 10 bases match TRBD2. Losses at the gene ends were 0 bases for V and 2 bases for J; bases not matched to a gene: 4. CDR1 is SGDLS and CDR2 is YYNGEE in the germline V gene. The CDR3 totals 16 residues. The CDR3 nucleotides are TGTGCCAGCAGCGTAGGGCTAGCGGGGGTACAAGAGACCCAGTACTTC. Its translation is CASSVGLAGVQETQYF.

The rearrangement joins TRBV19 to TRBJ1-5; 7 nucleotides line up with TRBD1. Trimming removed 6 bases from V and 3 bases from J; junction bases left unmatched: 5. Germline loops: CDR1 LNHDA, CDR2 SQIVND (reference sequence). The CDR3 totals 14 residues. The CDR3 DNA reads TGTGCCAGTAGAGGGGACAGAGACAATCAGCCCCAGCATTTT. Translation: CASRGDRDNQPQHF.

This sequence joins TRBV5-1 and TRBJ1-2, with 7 bases aligning to TRBD1. With 0 bases clipped from V and 4 bases from J, the junction kept 15 bases outside the gene matches. CDR3 length: 18 amino acids. Germline-derived CDR1 and CDR2 are SGHRS and YFSETQ. CDR3 in DNA: TGCGCCAGCAGCTTGGGTGGTTTAGGGGACAGAGAATCCTATGGCTACACCTTC. Protein sequence: CASSLGGLGDRESYGYTF.

For this clone: This specimen includes other DNA sequences encoding the same CDR3. The CDR3 sequence: CASSPDRDSPLHF. The CDR3 DNA sequence: TGTGCCAGCTCACCGGACAGGGATTCACCCCTCCACTTT. V is TRBV18 and J is TRBJ1-6; TRBD1 agrees at 8 bases. The CDR3 covers 13 residues. With 3 bases clipped from V and 8 bases from J, the junction kept 0 bases outside the gene matches. Germline CDR1 KGHSH, CDR2 LQKENI.

The chain links TRBV2 to TRBJ1-2; D is unresolved. Germline loops: CDR1 SNHLY, CDR2 FYNNEI. The germline V and J ends were trimmed by 7 bases and 2 bases, with 17 bases remaining between them. The CDR3 is 15 residues long. The CDR3 loop reads CASIPMRLKNYGYTF. The CDR3 DNA sequence: TGTGCCAGCATCCCCATGAGGCTGAAGAACTATGGCTACACCTTC.

The chain joins TRBV6-5 to TRBJ1-5; D gene unclear. Germline V gene lookup returns CDR1 MNHEY and CDR2 SVGAGI. This CDR3 is built from 15 residues. V was pared by 5 bases and J by 4 bases, with 15 bases between. The CDR3 spells CASSPSAGGNQPQHF. The CDR3 DNA reads as TGTGCCAGCAGTCCTTCTGCAGGCGGTAATCAGCCCCAGCATTTT.

The CDR3 DNA is TGTGCCAGCAGCCCCACAGACAGGGCGAACACTGAAGCTTTCTTT. This gives the protein CASSPTDRANTEAFF. This sequence joins TRBV5-4 and TRBJ1-1, with 7 bases that match TRBD1. The CDR3 spans 15 residues. J lost 1 base, V lost 4 bases, and 7 bases had no gene match. CDR1 is SGHNT and CDR2 is YYREEE in the germline V gene (reference sequence).

This chain connects TRBV28 to TRBJ2-7, with 7 nucleotides matching TRBD1. The germline V gene has CDR1 MDHEN and CDR2 SYDVKM. The CDR3 covers 14 residues. With V trimmed by 9 bases and J by 6 bases, 14 bases remained unmatched. Written as DNA, the CDR3 is TGTGCCAGTCTAACAGGGGACCAAGTGGGCGAGCAGTACTTC. Encoded protein: CASLTGDQVGEQYF. Variable domain in full (rest from reference TRBV28 and TRBJ2-7): DVKVTQSSRYLVKRTGEKVFLECVQDMDHENMFWYRQDPGLGLRLIYFSYDVKMKEKGDIPEGYSVSREKKERFSLILESASTNQTSMYLCASLTGDQVGEQYFGPGTRLTVT.

This clone was recorded only once. CDR3 coding DNA: TGTGCCAGCAGCCCCTCTAGCGGAGCCTACGAGCAGTACTTC. Its translation is CASSPSSGAYEQYF. This chain links TRBV6-5 with TRBJ2-7, with TRBD2 matching over 7 bases. The CDR3 totals 14 residues. V lost 6 bases to trimming and J lost 2 bases; unmatched junction nucleotides: 7. Germline assignment: CDR1 MNHEY and CDR2 SVGAGI.

This sequence joins TRBV6-1 and TRBJ2-7; D possibly corresponds to TRBD1 (6 bases). V was shortened by 11 bases and J by 1 base, with 15 bases between the two germline ends. This CDR3 has 13 amino acids. The germline gives CDR1 MNHNS, CDR2 SASEGT. The CDR3 sequence is CAGSHGQSYEQYF. CDR3 nucleotides: TGTGCCGGTTCACACGGACAGTCCTACGAGCAGTACTTC.

This rearrangement joins TRBV10-3 to TRBJ2-5; 11 positions agree with TRBD2. The V gene's germline CDR1 is ENHRY and CDR2 SYGVKD. This CDR3 region has 20 residues. V shed 2 bases and J 5 bases; nucleotides not matched to a gene: 19. Here the CDR3 reads CAISEDWGRGTSGIRETQYF. CDR3 DNA sequence: TGTGCCATCAGTGAGGACTGGGGCAGGGGGACTAGCGGTATAAGGGAGACCCAGTACTTC.